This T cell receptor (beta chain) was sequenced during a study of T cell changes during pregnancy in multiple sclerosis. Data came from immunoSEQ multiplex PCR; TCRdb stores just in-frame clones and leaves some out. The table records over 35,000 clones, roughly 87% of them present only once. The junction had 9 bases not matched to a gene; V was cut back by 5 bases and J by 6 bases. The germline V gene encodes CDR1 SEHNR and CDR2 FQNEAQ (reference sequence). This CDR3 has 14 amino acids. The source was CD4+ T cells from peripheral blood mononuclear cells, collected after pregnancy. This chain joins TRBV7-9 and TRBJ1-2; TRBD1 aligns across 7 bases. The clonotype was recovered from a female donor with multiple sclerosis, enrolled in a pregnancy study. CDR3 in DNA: TGTGCCAGCAGCAAACAGGGGATTGGGGATGGCTACACCTTC. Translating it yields CASSKQGIGDGYTF. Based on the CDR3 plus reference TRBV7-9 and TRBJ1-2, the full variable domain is DTGVSQNPRHKITKRGQNVTFRCDPISEHNRLYWYRQTLGQGPEFLTYFQNEAQLEKSRLLSDRFSAERPKGSFSTLEIQRTEQGDSAMYLCASSKQGIGDGYTFGSGTRLTVV.